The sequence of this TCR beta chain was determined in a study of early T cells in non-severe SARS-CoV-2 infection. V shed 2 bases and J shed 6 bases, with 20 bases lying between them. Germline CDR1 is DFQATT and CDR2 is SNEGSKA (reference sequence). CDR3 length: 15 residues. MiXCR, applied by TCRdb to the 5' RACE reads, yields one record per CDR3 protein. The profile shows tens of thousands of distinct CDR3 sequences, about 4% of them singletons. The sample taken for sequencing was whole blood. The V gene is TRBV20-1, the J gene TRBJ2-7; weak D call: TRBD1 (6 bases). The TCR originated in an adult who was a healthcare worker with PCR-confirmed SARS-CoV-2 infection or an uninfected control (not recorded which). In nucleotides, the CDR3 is TGCAGTGCTAGAACCAGACAGGCTCCCCCGTCCGAGCAGTACTTC. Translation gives CSARTRQAPPSEQYF.